Following are 29 T cell receptor beta chains from one sample sequenced in a study of CD8 T cells in Susac syndrome. RNA, at about 0.45 to 1 ug, was reverse transcribed with random hexamers. TCRdb recomputed calls from the immunoSEQ multiplex PCR reads with MiXCR, one row per CDR3 protein. The sample includes 150,000 to 200,000 distinct CDR3 sequences, approximately 92% of them seen just once. Sequenced material: CD4+ T cells from PBMCs. Every receptor here comes from a human donor in good health.

As for this clonotype: One junction end does not reproduce the germline sequence, and a read error may be involved. The J gene is TRBJ2-5, the V gene TRBV4-1, with 9 bases lining up with TRBD2. Germline V gene lookup returns CDR1 MGHRA and CDR2 YSYEKL. This CDR3 contains 16 residues. CDR3 sequence (DNA): TGTGCCAGCAGCCCGAGCCCCACTAGCGGGCGAGAGACCCAGTACTTC. Translated: CASSPSPTSGRETQYF.

The V gene is TRBV2, the J gene TRBJ2-1; 9 bases match TRBD2. This CDR3 comprises 14 residues. Germline loops: CDR1 SNHLY, CDR2 FYNNEI. Trimming removed 4 bases from V and 9 bases from J; junction bases left unmatched: 7. CDR3 residues: CASSVSSGGAEQFF. CDR3 DNA: TGTGCCAGCAGTGTGAGTAGCGGGGGCGCTGAGCAGTTCTTC.

The chain carries TRBV30 and TRBJ2-1, with 7 bases that match TRBD1. There are 15 residues in the CDR3. Germline CDR1 GTSNPN, CDR2 SVGIG (reference sequence). V was pared by 6 bases and J by 0 bases, with 8 bases of the junction left unmatched. CDR3 nucleotides: TGTGCCTGCCAACCCAGGGGGAGCTCCTACAATGAGCAGTTCTTC. It yields the protein CACQPRGSSYNEQFF.

CDR3 nucleotides: TGCAGTGCTTCTGGACAGTTGAACACTGAAGCTTTCTTT. It translates to CSASGQLNTEAFF. The rearrangement uses TRBV20-1 and TRBJ1-1, with D maybe TRBD1 (6 bases). CDR1 is DFQATT and CDR2 is SNEGSKA in the germline V gene (reference sequence). This CDR3 has 13 residues. Trimming removed 5 bases at V and 0 bases at J, with 10 bases between.

The gene calls are TRBV12-3 or TRBV12-4 and TRBJ1-2, with 7 bases aligning to TRBD1. V shed 6 bases, J shed 3 bases, and the junction held 7 bases outside the gene matches. The CDR3 loop spans 14 amino acids. The CDR3 nucleotides read TGTGCCAGCAGGGGGACCCAGGGGGACTATGGCTACACCTTC. This codes for CASRGTQGDYGYTF.

This rearrangement joins TRBV5-1 to TRBJ2-2, with 9 bases lining up with TRBD1. V lost 3 bases to trimming and J lost 7 bases; unmatched junction nucleotides: 10. The CDR3 covers 16 residues. In germline, CDR1 is SGHRS, CDR2 YFSETQ. The CDR3 sequence: CASSSGTGTRDGELFF. The CDR3 region has the DNA TGCGCCAGCAGCTCCGGGACAGGGACCCGAGACGGGGAGCTGTTTTTT.

The chain joins TRBV3-1 to TRBJ1-1, with a weak D call TRBD1 (5 bases). V was clipped by 1 base and J by 5 bases, with 14 bases between them. This CDR3 region has 15 residues. From germline, CDR1 is LGHDT and CDR2 YNNKEL (reference sequence). The CDR3 sequence: CASSQVGGSRTEAFF. In DNA, the CDR3 is TGTGCCAGCAGCCAAGTTGGGGGGAGTAGGACTGAAGCTTTCTTT.

The chain joins TRBV7-7 to TRBJ2-2, with TRBD2 matching over 11 bases. This CDR3 spans 16 amino acids. CDR1 and CDR2 from the germline V gene are SSHAT and FNYEAQ (reference sequence). The ends lost 5 bases at V and 0 bases at J; junction bases unmatched: 2. CDR3 sequence: CASSLSGGANTGELFF. The CDR3 DNA follows: TGTGCCAGCAGCCTTAGCGGGGGGGCGAACACCGGGGAGCTGTTTTTT. Combining the CDR3 with reference TRBV7-7 and TRBJ2-2 gives the whole variable domain GAGVSQSPRYKVTKRGQDVTLRCDPISSHATLYWYQQALGQGPEFLTYFNYEAQPDKSGLPSDRFSAERPEGSISTLTIQRTEQRDSAMYRCASSLSGGANTGELFFGEGSRLTVL.

This clonotype showed up just once. The chain employs TRBV20-1 and TRBJ1-1; 11 bases line up with TRBD1. This CDR3 is built from 15 residues. Trimming cost V 3 bases and J 4 bases; bases outside gene matches: 7. CDR1 is DFQATT, CDR2 SNEGSKA, per germline (reference sequence). CDR3 loop: CSASSMGQGGTEAFF. CDR3 bases: TGCAGTGCTAGTTCGATGGGACAGGGGGGCACTGAAGCTTTCTTT.

This chain connects TRBV19 to TRBJ2-6; no firm D call. V was trimmed by 7 bases and J by 1 base, leaving 8 bases between them. The CDR3 loop spans 14 amino acids. CDR1 and CDR2 from the germline V gene are LNHDA and SQIVND (reference sequence). In DNA, the CDR3 is TGTGCCAGTACCGTAGGGTCTGGGGCCAACGTCCTGACTTTC. Encoded protein: CASTVGSGANVLTF. The whole variable domain, filled in from reference TRBV19 and TRBJ2-6, reads DGGITQSPKYLFRKEGQNVTLSCEQNLNHDAMYWYRQDPGQGLRLIYYSQIVNDFQKGDIAEGYSVSREKKESFPLTVTSAQKNPTAFYLCASTVGSGANVLTFGAGSRLTVL.

J is TRBJ2-4 and V is TRBV20-1; D gene uncertain. V was shortened by 3 bases and J by 6 bases, with 12 bases between the two germline ends. Germline V lookup: CDR1 DFQATT, CDR2 SNEGSKA (reference sequence). CDR3 length equals 13 residues. The CDR3 reads CSASPQSGNIQYF. DNA for the CDR3: TGCAGTGCTAGTCCGCAGTCTGGAAACATTCAGTACTTC.

The chain recombines TRBV18 with TRBJ2-3; 8 bases line up with TRBD2. The CDR3 loop spans 16 amino acids. Trimming removed 3 bases from V and 6 bases from J; junction bases left unmatched: 11. Germline V gene sequence: CDR1 KGHSH, CDR2 LQKENI. The CDR3 coding sequence is TGTGCCAGCTCACCGGGGGGACTAGGAGACCCCGATACGCAGTATTTT. This encodes CASSPGGLGDPDTQYF.

The chain combines TRBV18 with TRBJ2-5; 7 positions match TRBD1. Looked up from germline, CDR1 is KGHSH and CDR2 is LQKENI. Trimming took 4 bases from V and 5 from J; bases not matched to a gene: 10. The CDR3 has 15 residues. The CDR3 sequence is CASSRQQGKTETQYF. The CDR3 DNA reads as TGTGCCAGCTCACGTCAACAGGGGAAGACGGAGACCCAGTACTTC.

This clonotype was detected only once. The rearrangement uses TRBV5-1 and TRBJ2-7, with unresolved D. Trimming took off 2 bases at V and 3 bases at J, with 6 bases between the two ends. Germline lookup yields CDR1 SGHRS and CDR2 YFSETQ. The CDR3 is made up of 12 amino acids. The CDR3 region is CASSFGSYEQYF. The CDR3 coding sequence is TGCGCCAGCAGCTTCGGCAGCTACGAGCAGTACTTC.

The chain uses TRBV20-1 and TRBJ2-5; D may match TRBD1 or TRBD2 (5 bases each). V gave up 0 bases and J gave up 0 bases, with 8 bases separating them. Germline-derived CDR1 and CDR2 are DFQATT and SNEGSKA (reference sequence). The CDR3 runs to 14 residues. Written as DNA, the CDR3 is TGCAGTGCTAGAGATCGGGGCGACCAAGAGACCCAGTACTTC. It encodes CSARDRGDQETQYF.

The chain employs TRBV7-3 and TRBJ2-6; no reliable D call. CDR1 and CDR2 from the germline V gene are SGHTA and FQGTGA. The CDR3 runs 18 residues. V was shortened by 3 bases and J by 0 bases, with 15 bases between the two germline ends. CDR3 sequence: CASSLAPPTPSGANVLTF. The CDR3 DNA reads as TGTGCCAGCAGCTTGGCCCCACCAACACCCTCTGGGGCCAACGTCCTGACTTTC.

The CDR3 DNA reads TGTGCCAGCAGCCCCATCCCCTTGGGCAATCAGCCCCAGCATTTT. Residues: CASSPIPLGNQPQHF. The chain links TRBV7-8 to TRBJ1-5; no reliable D call. CDR1 is SGHVS, CDR2 FQNEAQ, per germline. Trimming took off 5 bases at V and 2 bases at J, with 13 bases between the two ends. This CDR3 is 15 amino acids long.

V gene TRBV6-6 combines with J gene TRBJ1-2; 7 bases fit TRBD1. Germline CDR1 reads MNHNY; CDR2 reads SVGAGI (reference sequence). This CDR3 has 12 amino acids. Trimming removed 6 bases from V and 12 bases from J; junction bases left unmatched: 10. DNA of the CDR3: TGTGCCAGCAGCCCTCCGGACAGGTCTAACACCTTC. This sequence encodes CASSPPDRSNTF.

The rearrangement joins TRBV4-2 to TRBJ1-1; 7 nucleotides align to TRBD1. Germline V gene lookup returns CDR1 LGHNA and CDR2 YNFKEQ. This CDR3 has 16 amino acids. Germline trimming cut 0 bases from V and 5 bases from J; bases unmatched to any gene: 9. CDR3 residues: CASSQDLGRGRTEAFF. CDR3 sequence (DNA): TGTGCCAGCAGCCAAGATCTCGGGAGGGGGCGAACTGAAGCTTTCTTT.

The CDR3 reads CASSPSGGALYEQYF. As DNA, the CDR3 is TGTGCCAGCAGCCCTAGCGGGGGGGCCTTATACGAGCAGTACTTC. This rearrangement joins TRBV3-1 to TRBJ2-7, with TRBD2 matching over 12 bases. J lost 4 bases, V lost 4 bases, and 5 bases had no gene match. CDR1 and CDR2 from the germline V gene are LGHDT and YNNKEL (reference sequence). This CDR3 has 15 residues.

V is TRBV5-1 and J is TRBJ2-5; D unresolved. There are 14 residues in the CDR3. CDR1 is SGHRS, CDR2 YFSETQ, per germline. Between the trimmed V and J ends, which lost 1 base and 4 bases, there was a span of 11 bases. The CDR3 DNA reads as TGCGCCAGCAGCTTGTCCATTTTGGCAGAGACCCAGTACTTC. It specifies CASSLSILAETQYF.

This chain joins TRBV5-1 and TRBJ2-7; 8 bases map to TRBD2. V trimming: 5 bases; J trimming: 7 bases; junction bases outside the gene matches: 8. This CDR3 comprises 13 residues. Germline CDR1 reads SGHRS; CDR2 reads YFSETQ. DNA of the CDR3: TGCGCCAGCAGTACTAGCGGCCTTGGAGAGCAGTACTTC. It codes for CASSTSGLGEQYF.

This chain connects TRBV2 to TRBJ1-2; D is unclear. The CDR3 spans 13 residues. With 3 bases removed from V and 2 bases from J, the gap between germline ends came to 7 bases. CDR1 is SNHLY, CDR2 FYNNEI, per germline. The CDR3 sequence is CASSDAVNYGYTF. DNA of the CDR3: TGTGCCAGCAGTGACGCGGTGAACTATGGCTACACCTTC. Variable domain in full (rest from reference TRBV2 and TRBJ1-2): EPEVTQTPSHQVTQMGQEVILRCVPISNHLYFYWYRQILGQKVEFLVSFYNNEISEKSEIFDDQFSVERPDGSNFTLKIRSTKLEDSAMYFCASSDAVNYGYTFGSGTRLTVV.

In its sample, this clonotype was seen once. The chain employs TRBV6-1 and TRBJ2-5, with D hard to call. This CDR3 is 14 amino acids long. Germline V gives CDR1 MNHNS, CDR2 SASEGT. Trimming removed 1 base at V and 5 bases at J, with 11 bases between. The CDR3 sequence: CASSEGPRAETQYF. CDR3 bases: TGTGCCAGCAGTGAAGGGCCAAGGGCTGAGACCCAGTACTTC.

The chain combines TRBV2 with TRBJ2-1; no reliable D call. The CDR3 extends over 12 amino acids. Trimming took 6 bases from V and 5 from J, leaving 8 bases between them. Germline CDR1 SNHLY, CDR2 FYNNEI. The CDR3 reads CASSLEDNEQFF. The CDR3 DNA reads as TGTGCCAGCAGCCTGGAAGACAATGAGCAGTTCTTC. Full variable domain (missing parts from reference TRBV2 and TRBJ2-1): EPEVTQTPSHQVTQMGQEVILRCVPISNHLYFYWYRQILGQKVEFLVSFYNNEISEKSEIFDDQFSVERPDGSNFTLKIRSTKLEDSAMYFCASSLEDNEQFFGPGTRLTVL.

The rearrangement joins TRBV18 to TRBJ2-5; D call uncertain. Trimming left V 3 bases short and J 1 base short, with 15 bases between. Germline-derived CDR1 and CDR2 are KGHSH and LQKENI. The length of the CDR3 is 16 residues. Written as DNA, the CDR3 is TGTGCCAGCTCACCCAACGGAAACAAGGCCCAAGAGACCCAGTACTTC. Amino acid sequence: CASSPNGNKAQETQYF.

The J gene is TRBJ2-3, the V gene TRBV12-3 or TRBV12-4, with TRBD2 as a possible D gene (6 bases). Trimming removed 4 bases from V and 2 bases from J, with 13 bases in between. The CDR3 spans 15 residues. This CDR3 is CASSSLADHTDTQYF. The CDR3 DNA is TGTGCCAGCAGTTCCTTAGCGGATCACACAGATACGCAGTATTTT.

In DNA form, the CDR3 reads TGCAGTGCAACACCTACGGTCACAGATACGCAGTATTTT. Protein: CSATPTVTDTQYF. The rearrangement uses TRBV20-1 and TRBJ2-3; D remains unclear. This CDR3 is built from 13 residues. Germline loops: CDR1 DFQATT, CDR2 SNEGSKA (reference sequence). V gave up 6 bases and J gave up 2 bases, with 12 bases separating them.

The chain carries TRBV2 and TRBJ1-1, with a tentative D call TRBD1 (5 bases). This CDR3 is 14 amino acids long. Germline CDR1 SNHLY, CDR2 FYNNEI. Trimming stripped 2 bases from V and 4 bases from J, with 11 bases between. In DNA form, the CDR3 reads TGTGCCAGCAGTGAATTGACAGTGGGCACTGAAGCTTTCTTT. The encoded protein is CASSELTVGTEAFF. The full variable domain, completed using reference TRBV2 and TRBJ1-1, is EPEVTQTPSHQVTQMGQEVILRCVPISNHLYFYWYRQILGQKVEFLVSFYNNEISEKSEIFDDQFSVERPDGSNFTLKIRSTKLEDSAMYFCASSELTVGTEAFFGQGTRLTVV.